This T cell receptor (beta chain) stems from a study of Ad26.COV2.S vaccination and SARS-CoV-2 variants. Study-wide background: Ad26.COV2.S was injected intramuscularly once or twice, 56 days apart.

The treatment was: roughly 20 received Ad26.COV2.S at low or high dose, single or two shots; roughly five received placebo; per-sample allocation not given. At day 63 after the first vaccine or placebo injection, samples were drawn. Vaccine was an Ad26 vector expressing Wuhan-strain SARS-CoV-2 spike. Assay used: immunoSEQ multiplex PCR; TCRdb lists only in-frame clones, some missing. The repertoire includes about 480,000 clones, around 88% of them detected once, and roughly 13% sits in the top ten. The V end was cut by 10 bases, the J end by 12 bases, with 16 bases between. Germline V CDR1 and CDR2: MDHEN, SYDVKM. The CDR3 is 12 amino acids.

The sequences come from peripheral blood, collected in a trial of Ad26.COV2.S vaccine versus placebo. V gene TRBV28 combines with J gene TRBJ1-6; D may be TRBD1 (6 bases). The source of this sequence is a person aged 18-60 years who received the Ad26.COV2.S COVID-19 vaccine or a placebo. The CDR3 spells CATGTLKEPLHF. DNA for the CDR3: TGTGCCACCGGGACACTGAAGGAACCCCTCCACTTT.